This T cell receptor beta chain was retrieved from a study of CD8 T cells in ankylosing spondylitis. Study results and caveats: Matched ankylosing spondylitis synovial fluid reportedly contained a significantly enriched population of disease-linked clones. Earlier reports found some motif variants in synovial fluid and blood in reactive arthritis. Several highly homologous variants made up a TCR beta motif, and this motif appeared characteristic of ankylosing spondylitis blood.

CDR1 SQVTM and CDR2 ANQGSEA come from the germline V gene. The V end lost 3 bases, the J end lost 1 base, and 10 bases lay between the germline ends. CDR3 length equals 13 residues. Library preparation for TCR beta used quantitative 5'-RACE with molecular barcodes. TCRdb re-derived calls from the 5' RACE reads in MiXCR, one entry per CDR3 protein. The sample yields hundreds of thousands of distinct CDR3 sequences, 10% to 15% seen once. Worth noting for this clonotype: Its antigen is undetermined.

J is TRBJ2-7 and V is TRBV29-1, with D perhaps TRBD1 (6 bases). Sequenced material: blood, either unsorted or a sorted T cell fraction (not recorded which). This clonotype originated in a male donor with ankylosing spondylitis. Here the CDR3 reads CSVDTTGSYEQYF. Written as DNA, the CDR3 is TGCAGCGTTGACACGACAGGTTCCTACGAGCAGTACTTC.